The rows below give T cell receptor beta chains drawn from one sample of a study of cytomegalovirus exposure and HLA in healthy donors. The assay was immunoSEQ multiplex PCR, and TCRdb's table has in-frame clones only and misses some. The sample yields 100,000 to 150,000 clones, roughly 79% seen once. The specimen sequenced was PBMCs. These receptors were collected from a woman aged 45-60 years in good health and CMV-seronegative. CDR3s include the opening cysteine and the closing phenylalanine or tryptophan. Fields, in order: D gene, clone size, V gene, CDR3 length, J gene, CDR3 protein, CDR3 DNA. D genes are given only for firm matches. For some rows the clone size is stated as once, few or many, or as a class when expanded; others skip it.

d_gene: .; abundance: .; v_gene: TRBV9; len: 16; j_gene: TRBJ1-3; CDR3aa: CASSAGGGGSGNTIYF; CDR3nt: TGTGCCAGCAGCGCTGGGGGAGGGGGTTCGGGAAACACCATATATTTT
d_gene: .; abundance: .; v_gene: TRBV9; len: 14; j_gene: TRBJ1-4; CDR3aa: CASSVRAIDEKLFF; CDR3nt: TGTGCCAGCAGCGTCAGGGCGATAGACGAAAAACTGTTTTTT
d_gene: .; abundance: .; v_gene: TRBV4-3; len: 15; j_gene: TRBJ1-3; CDR3aa: CASSQTTGLGNTIYF; CDR3nt: TGCGCCAGCAGCCAAACAACAGGGCTCGGAAACACCATATATTTT
d_gene: .; abundance: .; v_gene: TRBV7-2; len: 15; j_gene: TRBJ1-5; CDR3aa: CASSLVRSSNQPQHF; CDR3nt: TGTGCCAGCAGCTTAGTAAGGAGCTCCAATCAGCCCCAGCATTTT
d_gene: .; abundance: .; v_gene: TRBV5-4; len: 14; j_gene: TRBJ1-2; CDR3aa: CASSQGTGNYGYTF; CDR3nt: TGTGCCAGCAGCCAGGGTACCGGTAACTATGGCTACACCTTC
d_gene: .; abundance: once; v_gene: TRBV13; len: 15; j_gene: TRBJ1-2; CDR3aa: CASSLGKLIDYGYTF; CDR3nt: TGTGCCAGCAGCTTAGGAAAGCTGATCGACTATGGCTACACCTTC
d_gene: TRBD1; abundance: few; v_gene: TRBV5-1; len: 14; j_gene: TRBJ1-2; CDR3aa: CASSDRTGGFGYTF; CDR3nt: TGCGCCAGCAGCGACAGGACAGGGGGCTTTGGCTACACCTTC
d_gene: .; abundance: .; v_gene: TRBV27; len: 15; j_gene: TRBJ2-3; CDR3aa: CASGSDRFSTDTQYF; CDR3nt: TGTGCCAGCGGCTCAGACAGATTTAGCACAGATACGCAGTATTTT
d_gene: TRBD2; abundance: .; v_gene: TRBV7-2; len: 17; j_gene: TRBJ2-3; CDR3aa: CASSSPVASGYTDTQYF; CDR3nt: TGTGCCAGCAGCTCCCCAGTGGCTAGCGGATACACAGATACGCAGTATTTT
d_gene: .; abundance: .; v_gene: TRBV2; len: 16; j_gene: TRBJ1-1; CDR3aa: CASSEALRGGLTEAFF; CDR3nt: TGTGCCAGCAGTGAAGCGCTTCGGGGGGGACTGACTGAAGCTTTCTTT
d_gene: TRBD1; abundance: .; v_gene: TRBV30; len: 15; j_gene: TRBJ1-5; CDR3aa: CAWSSRGRGDQPQHF; CDR3nt: TGTGCCTGGAGTTCCCGGGGCAGGGGGGATCAGCCCCAGCATTTT
d_gene: TRBD1; abundance: .; v_gene: TRBV9; len: 15; j_gene: TRBJ1-1; CDR3aa: CASSVTGGLNTEAFF; CDR3nt: TGTGCCAGCAGCGTGACAGGGGGCTTGAACACTGAAGCTTTCTTT